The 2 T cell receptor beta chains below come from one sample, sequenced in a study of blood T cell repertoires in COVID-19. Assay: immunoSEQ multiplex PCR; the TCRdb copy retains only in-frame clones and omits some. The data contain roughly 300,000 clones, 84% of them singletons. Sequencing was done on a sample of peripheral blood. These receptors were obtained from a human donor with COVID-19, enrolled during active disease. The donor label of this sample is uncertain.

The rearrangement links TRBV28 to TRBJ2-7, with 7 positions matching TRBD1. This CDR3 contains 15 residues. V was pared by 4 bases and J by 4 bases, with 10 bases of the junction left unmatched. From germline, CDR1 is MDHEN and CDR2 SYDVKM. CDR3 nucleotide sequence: TGTGCCAGCAGTTCACCGGGACAGAACTTATACGAGCAGTACTTC. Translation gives CASSSPGQNLYEQYF.

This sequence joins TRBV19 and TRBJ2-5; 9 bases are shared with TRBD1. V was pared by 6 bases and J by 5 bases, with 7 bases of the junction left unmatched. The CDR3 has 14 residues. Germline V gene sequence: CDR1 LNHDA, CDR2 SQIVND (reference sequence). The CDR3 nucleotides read TGTGCCAGTAGCCGGACAGGGGTCGGCGAGACCCAGTACTTC. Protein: CASSRTGVGETQYF. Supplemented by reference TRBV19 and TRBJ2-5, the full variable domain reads DGGITQSPKYLFRKEGQNVTLSCEQNLNHDAMYWYRQDPGQGLRLIYYSQIVNDFQKGDIAEGYSVSREKKESFPLTVTSAQKNPTAFYLCASSRTGVGETQYFGPGTRLLVL.